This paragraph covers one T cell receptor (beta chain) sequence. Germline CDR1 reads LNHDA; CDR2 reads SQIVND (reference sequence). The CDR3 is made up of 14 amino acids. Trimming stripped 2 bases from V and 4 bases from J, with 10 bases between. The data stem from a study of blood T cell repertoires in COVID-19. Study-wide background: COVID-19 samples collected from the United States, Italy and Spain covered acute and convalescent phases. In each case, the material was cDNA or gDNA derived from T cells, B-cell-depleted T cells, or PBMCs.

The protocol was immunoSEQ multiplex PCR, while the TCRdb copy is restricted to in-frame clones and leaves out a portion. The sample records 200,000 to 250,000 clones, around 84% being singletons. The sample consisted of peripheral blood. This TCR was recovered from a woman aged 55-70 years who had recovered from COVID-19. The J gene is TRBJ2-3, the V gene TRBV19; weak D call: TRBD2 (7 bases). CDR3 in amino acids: CASSIRGAADTQYF. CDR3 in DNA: TGTGCCAGTAGTATACGGGGGGCCGCAGATACGCAGTATTTT.